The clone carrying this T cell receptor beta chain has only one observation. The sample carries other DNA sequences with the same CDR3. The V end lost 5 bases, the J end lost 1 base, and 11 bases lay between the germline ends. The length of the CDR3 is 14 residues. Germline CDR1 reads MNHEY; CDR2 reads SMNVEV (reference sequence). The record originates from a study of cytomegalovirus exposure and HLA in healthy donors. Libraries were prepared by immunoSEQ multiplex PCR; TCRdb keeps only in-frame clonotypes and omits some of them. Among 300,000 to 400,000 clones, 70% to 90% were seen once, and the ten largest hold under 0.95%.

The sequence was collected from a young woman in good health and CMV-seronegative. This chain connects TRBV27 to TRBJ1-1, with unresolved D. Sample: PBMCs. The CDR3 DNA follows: TGTGCCAGCAGTCTTCAGCGGGGGAACACTGAAGCTTTCTTT. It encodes CASSLQRGNTEAFF.